This passage covers 13 T cell receptor beta chains from one sample sequenced in a study of blood T cell repertoires in COVID-19. TCRdb's table, derived via immunoSEQ multiplex PCR, lists solely in-frame clones and lacks some. The sample contains around 100,000 clones, roughly nine tenths of which appear only once. Sequenced: peripheral blood. The receptors were gathered from a human donor with active COVID-19. The donor label of this sample is uncertain.

This chain joins TRBV19 and TRBJ2-1; the match to TRBD2 covers 9 bases. V shed 1 base, J shed 7 bases, and the junction held 8 bases outside the gene matches. The CDR3 extends over 16 amino acids. Per the germline V gene, CDR1 is LNHDA and CDR2 is SQIVND (reference sequence). The DNA of the CDR3 is TGTGCCAGTAGTATAGTGGGCGGGGGGGCCGGAAATGAGCAGTTCTTC. It translates to CASSIVGGGAGNEQFF. The full variable domain, completed using reference TRBV19 and TRBJ2-1, is DGGITQSPKYLFRKEGQNVTLSCEQNLNHDAMYWYRQDPGQGLRLIYYSQIVNDFQKGDIAEGYSVSREKKESFPLTVTSAQKNPTAFYLCASSIVGGGAGNEQFFGPGTRLTVL.

The chain couples TRBV14 to TRBJ2-7; possibly TRBD1 for D (6 bases). The CDR3 sequence is 12 residues long. With 5 bases removed from V and 3 bases from J, the gap between germline ends came to 8 bases. CDR1 is SGHDN, CDR2 FVKESK, per germline. This chain's CDR3 is CASSGQYYEQYF. As DNA, the CDR3 is TGTGCCAGCAGCGGACAGTACTACGAGCAGTACTTC.

V and J are TRBV5-4 and TRBJ2-5; D might be TRBD1 (5 bases). With 0 bases removed from V and 5 bases from J, the gap between germline ends came to 8 bases. Per the germline V gene, CDR1 is SGHNT and CDR2 is YYREEE (reference sequence). The CDR3 is 13 amino acids. The DNA of the CDR3 is TGTGCCAGCAGCTTGGCCCAGGGTGAGACCCAGTACTTC. Protein: CASSLAQGETQYF. The whole variable domain, filled in from reference TRBV5-4 and TRBJ2-5, reads ETGVTQSPTHLIKTRGQQVTLRCSSQSGHNTVSWYQQALGQGPQFIFQYYREEENGRGNFPPRFSGLQFPNYSSELNVNALELDDSALYLCASSLAQGETQYFGPGTRLLVL.

The rearrangement joins TRBV7-8 to TRBJ2-1; 8 bases map to TRBD2. There are 16 residues in the CDR3. Germline V lookup: CDR1 SGHVS, CDR2 FQNEAQ. J lost 2 bases, V lost 7 bases, and 10 bases had no gene match. CDR3 in amino acids: CASTPLGAGAYNEQFF. In DNA, the CDR3 is TGTGCCAGCACCCCATTGGGAGCGGGGGCCTACAATGAGCAGTTCTTC.

The V and J genes are TRBV5-6 and TRBJ1-5, with 10 bases aligning to TRBD1. The V segment lost 4 bases and the J segment 5 bases; nucleotides outside the gene matches: 9. CDR1 is SGHDT and CDR2 is YYEEEE in the germline V gene. The CDR3 length is 16 residues. Here the CDR3 DNA reads TGTGCCAGCAGCCCCTCGGACAGGGGGAGGGATCAGCCCCAGCATTTT. Translation: CASSPSDRGRDQPQHF.

The chain uses TRBV6-6 and TRBJ2-7; the match to TRBD2 covers 10 bases. This CDR3 has 14 amino acids. The junction had 6 bases not matched to a gene; V was cut back by 5 bases and J by 5 bases. Germline loops: CDR1 MNHNY, CDR2 SVGAGI (reference sequence). CDR3 residues: CASSVSGGIDEQYF. The DNA for the CDR3 is TGTGCCAGCAGTGTTAGCGGGGGGATCGACGAGCAGTACTTC.

This sequence joins TRBV5-6 and TRBJ2-3; 13 nucleotides match TRBD2. This CDR3 contains 18 residues. After removal of 4 bases from V and 2 bases from J, the junction contained 10 bases not matched to a gene. Germline-derived CDR1 and CDR2 are SGHDT and YYEEEE. The CDR3 protein is CASSRGTSGDPITDTQYF. The DNA for the CDR3 is TGTGCCAGCAGCCGCGGGACTAGCGGGGACCCAATCACAGATACGCAGTATTTT.

The chain combines TRBV7-6 with TRBJ1-1, with D possibly matching TRBD1 (5 bases). Between the trimmed V and J ends, which lost 5 bases and 7 bases, there was a span of 14 bases. The germline CDR1 and CDR2 sequences are SGHVS and FNYEAQ. This CDR3 is built from 13 residues. This chain's CDR3 is CASSPRQTGEAFF. CDR3 DNA sequence: TGTGCCAGCAGCCCGAGACAGACGGGTGAAGCTTTCTTT.

This chain uses TRBV6-1 with TRBJ1-1; a weak D match, TRBD1 (5 bases). The CDR3 spans 13 residues. Trimming removed 1 base at V and 3 bases at J, with 6 bases between. Germline values: CDR1 MNHNS, CDR2 SASEGT. The CDR3 DNA reads as TGTGCCAGCAGTGAAGAGGGGTACACTGAAGCTTTCTTT. Translating gives CASSEEGYTEAFF.

The chain uses TRBV19 and TRBJ1-4; tentatively, D is TRBD1 (6 bases). Trimming left V 5 bases short and J 2 bases short, with 12 bases between. Germline V gene sequence: CDR1 LNHDA, CDR2 SQIVND (reference sequence). This CDR3 spans 15 amino acids. Here the CDR3 reads CASSAGGATNEKLFF. The CDR3 region has the DNA TGTGCCAGTAGTGCCGGGGGGGCGACTAATGAAAAACTGTTTTTT. The full variable domain, its missing parts supplied by reference TRBV19 and TRBJ1-4, is DGGITQSPKYLFRKEGQNVTLSCEQNLNHDAMYWYRQDPGQGLRLIYYSQIVNDFQKGDIAEGYSVSREKKESFPLTVTSAQKNPTAFYLCASSAGGATNEKLFFGSGTQLSVL.

The genes are TRBV5-1 and TRBJ2-1, with 8 bases fitting TRBD1. Germline CDR1 reads SGHRS; CDR2 reads YFSETQ. Losses at the gene ends were 1 base for V and 0 bases for J; bases not matched to a gene: 15. This CDR3 has 20 residues. The CDR3 reads CASSLLTGVSPLRSYNEQFF. The CDR3 DNA reads TGCGCCAGCAGCTTGCTGACAGGGGTAAGCCCTCTTCGCTCCTACAATGAGCAGTTCTTC.

This clone has a single count. The chain has TRBV9 and TRBJ2-3, with 13 bases that match TRBD2. CDR3 length equals 18 residues. The ends lost 3 bases at V and 5 bases at J; junction bases unmatched: 12. Germline V gene data show CDR1 as SGDLS and CDR2 as YYNGEE. The CDR3 spells CASSADTSGGAWGDTQYF. CDR3 sequence (DNA): TGTGCCAGCAGCGCTGATACTAGCGGGGGGGCCTGGGGAGATACGCAGTATTTT.

The genes are TRBV6-1 and TRBJ1-2; a weak D match, TRBD1 (6 bases). Germline CDR1 and CDR2: MNHNS and SASEGT. The CDR3 runs to 15 residues. Trimming pared 0 bases from V and 2 bases from J, leaving 10 bases between. CDR3 region: CASSEAGQVNYGYTF. The CDR3 bases are TGTGCCAGCAGTGAAGCGGGACAAGTAAACTATGGCTACACCTTC.